This is a list of T cell receptor beta chains from one sample in a study of T cell responses to AZD1222 COVID-19 vaccine. TCRdb's copy holds only in-frame clones and misses some; the assay was immunoSEQ multiplex PCR. The data contain 150,000 to 200,000 clones, 80% to 95% of them singletons. This sample comprised peripheral blood, obtained on day 0 of AZD1222 vaccination. These TCRs come from an adult in good health. Both conserved end residues are part of each CDR3. Fields, in order: CDR3 protein, CDR3 DNA, J gene, clone size, CDR3 length, V gene, D gene. A D gene is named only where the DNA matches it firmly. Not all rows give a size; the values are once, few, many and, for expanded clones, a class.

cdr3_aa: CASSLGTSGRASDEQYF
cdr3_nt: TGTGCCAGCAGCTTAGGGACTAGCGGGAGAGCGTCCGACGAGCAGTACTTC
j_call: TRBJ2-7
clone_size: NA
cdr3_length: 17
v_call: TRBV7-9
d_call: TRBD2

cdr3_aa: CASSHPIGGGETQYF
cdr3_nt: TGTGCCAGTAGCCACCCAATCGGGGGCGGGGAGACCCAGTACTTC
j_call: TRBJ2-5
clone_size: few
cdr3_length: 15
v_call: TRBV19
d_call: NA

cdr3_aa: CASSAPGLAGAQWGETQYF
cdr3_nt: TGTGCCAGCAGCGCACCGGGACTAGCGGGGGCCCAGTGGGGAGAGACCCAGTACTTC
j_call: TRBJ2-5
clone_size: NA
cdr3_length: 19
v_call: TRBV9
d_call: TRBD2

cdr3_aa: CASSSEEGRGPLGANVLTF
cdr3_nt: TGTGCCAGCAGTTCGGAGGAGGGGAGAGGTCCTCTGGGGGCCAACGTCCTGACTTTC
j_call: TRBJ2-6
clone_size: NA
cdr3_length: 19
v_call: TRBV6-2/TRBV6-3
d_call: NA

cdr3_aa: CASSRDRGRGTEAFF
cdr3_nt: TGTGCCAGCTCACGGGACAGGGGTCGGGGGACTGAAGCTTTCTTT
j_call: TRBJ1-1
clone_size: many
cdr3_length: 15
v_call: TRBV18
d_call: TRBD1

cdr3_aa: CASSWRTGVSNQPQHF
cdr3_nt: TGTGCCAGCAGCTGGCGAACGGGGGTTAGCAATCAGCCCCAGCATTTT
j_call: TRBJ1-5
clone_size: NA
cdr3_length: 16
v_call: TRBV7-8
d_call: NA

cdr3_aa: CASSLRGGQSYGYTF
cdr3_nt: TGTGCCAGCAGTTTAAGAGGGGGACAGAGCTATGGCTACACCTTC
j_call: TRBJ1-2
clone_size: NA
cdr3_length: 15
v_call: TRBV27
d_call: TRBD1

cdr3_aa: CASLGGTGNTIYF
cdr3_nt: TGTGCCAGCCTTGGGGGAACTGGAAACACCATATATTTT
j_call: TRBJ1-3
clone_size: once
cdr3_length: 13
v_call: TRBV18
d_call: NA

cdr3_aa: CASSLGGTYQPQHF
cdr3_nt: TGTGCCAGCAGTTTGGGAGGGACGTATCAGCCCCAGCATTTT
j_call: TRBJ1-5
clone_size: NA
cdr3_length: 14
v_call: TRBV6-5
d_call: NA

cdr3_aa: CARPNEREVLYNEQFF
cdr3_nt: TGTGCCAGACCGAACGAGCGGGAGGTTCTCTACAATGAGCAGTTCTTC
j_call: TRBJ2-1
clone_size: NA
cdr3_length: 16
v_call: TRBV12-1
d_call: NA

cdr3_aa: CASSFDRTGGGGYTF
cdr3_nt: TGTGCCAGCAGCTTCGATCGGACAGGGGGCGGTGGCTACACCTTC
j_call: TRBJ1-2
clone_size: few
cdr3_length: 15
v_call: TRBV11-2
d_call: TRBD1

cdr3_aa: CAWSKNGRAGETQYF
cdr3_nt: TGTGCCTGGAGTAAGAACGGGAGGGCTGGCGAGACCCAGTACTTC
j_call: TRBJ2-5
clone_size: NA
cdr3_length: 15
v_call: TRBV30
d_call: TRBD2

cdr3_aa: CASSQDIPYGNTIYF
cdr3_nt: TGTGCCAGCAGCCAAGACATCCCCTACGGAAACACCATATATTTT
j_call: TRBJ1-3
clone_size: NA
cdr3_length: 15
v_call: TRBV3-1/TRBV3-2
d_call: NA

cdr3_aa: CASSLQIAGGRDEQFF
cdr3_nt: TGTGCCAGCAGCTTACAGATAGCGGGAGGGAGGGATGAGCAGTTCTTC
j_call: TRBJ2-1
clone_size: NA
cdr3_length: 16
v_call: TRBV11-2
d_call: TRBD2

cdr3_aa: CASSSTDTQYF
cdr3_nt: TGTGCCAGCTCTAGCACAGATACGCAGTATTTT
j_call: TRBJ2-3
clone_size: NA
cdr3_length: 11
v_call: TRBV18
d_call: NA

cdr3_aa: CATSDSGIPETQYF
cdr3_nt: TGTGCCACCAGTGATTCAGGGATACCAGAGACCCAGTACTTC
j_call: TRBJ2-5
clone_size: once
cdr3_length: 14
v_call: TRBV24-1
d_call: NA

cdr3_aa: CASSSGTGGNQPQHF
cdr3_nt: TGTGCCAGCAGTTCTGGGACAGGGGGCAATCAGCCCCAGCATTTT
j_call: TRBJ1-5
clone_size: NA
cdr3_length: 15
v_call: TRBV6-5
d_call: TRBD1

cdr3_aa: CARLRPRQRNYGYTF
cdr3_nt: TGTGCCAGATTACGACCCCGCCAAAGAAACTATGGCTACACCTTC
j_call: TRBJ1-2
clone_size: NA
cdr3_length: 15
v_call: TRBV6-5
d_call: NA